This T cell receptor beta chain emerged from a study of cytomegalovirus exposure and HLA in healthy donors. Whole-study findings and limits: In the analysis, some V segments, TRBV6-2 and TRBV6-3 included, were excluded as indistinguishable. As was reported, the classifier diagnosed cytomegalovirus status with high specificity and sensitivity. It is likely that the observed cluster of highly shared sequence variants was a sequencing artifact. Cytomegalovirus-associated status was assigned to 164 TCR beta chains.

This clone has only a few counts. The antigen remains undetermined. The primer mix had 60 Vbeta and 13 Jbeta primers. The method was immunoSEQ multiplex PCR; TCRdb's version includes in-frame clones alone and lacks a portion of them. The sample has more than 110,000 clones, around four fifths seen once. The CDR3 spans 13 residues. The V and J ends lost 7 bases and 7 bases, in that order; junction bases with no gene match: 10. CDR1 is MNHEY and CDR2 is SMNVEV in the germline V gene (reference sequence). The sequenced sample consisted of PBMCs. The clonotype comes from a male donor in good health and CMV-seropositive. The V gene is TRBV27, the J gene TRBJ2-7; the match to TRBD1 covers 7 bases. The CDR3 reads CASNRQGIGEQYF. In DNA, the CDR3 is TGTGCCAGCAACCGACAGGGAATAGGGGAGCAGTACTTC.